This TCR beta chain stems from a study of blood T cell repertoires in COVID-19. As for the study in general: Researchers got acute and convalescent COVID-19 samples from the United States, Italy and Spain. T cells, B-cell-depleted T cells, or PBMCs supplied cDNA or gDNA.

Germline V CDR1 and CDR2: ENHRY, SYGVKD. The V and J ends lost 0 bases and 5 bases respectively, with 7 bases between them. This CDR3 is 13 amino acids long. Source study methods: Researchers report that nucleated cell counts were estimated from reference gene primer amplification. Clones were sequenced by immunoSEQ multiplex PCR, and TCRdb holds only the in-frame ones, with some missing. The V and J calls and the clone size are those of that table, but D and trimming were determined from the DNA. In the table there are 62,000 or so clones, around 91% of which are singletons. The material sequenced was peripheral blood. This clonotype was sampled from a man aged 45 to 65 with acute or convalescent COVID-19. The rearrangement uses TRBV10-3 and TRBJ1-2; D remains ambiguous. The chain's CDR3 is CAISESVQYGYTF. In DNA form, the CDR3 reads TGTGCCATCAGTGAGTCGGTGCAGTATGGCTACACCTTC.